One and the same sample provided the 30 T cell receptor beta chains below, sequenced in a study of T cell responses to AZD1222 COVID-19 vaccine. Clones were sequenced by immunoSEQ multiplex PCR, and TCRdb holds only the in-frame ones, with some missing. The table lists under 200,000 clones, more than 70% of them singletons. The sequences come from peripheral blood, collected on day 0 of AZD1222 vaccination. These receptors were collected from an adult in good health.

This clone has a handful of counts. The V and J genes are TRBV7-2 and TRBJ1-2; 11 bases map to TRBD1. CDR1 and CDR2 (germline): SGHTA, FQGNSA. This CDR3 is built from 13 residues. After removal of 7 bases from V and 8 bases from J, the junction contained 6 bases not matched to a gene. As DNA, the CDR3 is TGTGCCAGCAACCCGGGACAGGGGGAAGGCTACACCTTC. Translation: CASNPGQGEGYTF.

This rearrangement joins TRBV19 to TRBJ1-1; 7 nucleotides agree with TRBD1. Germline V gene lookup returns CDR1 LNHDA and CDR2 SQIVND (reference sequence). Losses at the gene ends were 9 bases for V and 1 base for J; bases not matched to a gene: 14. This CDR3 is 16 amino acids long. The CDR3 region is CASDRGGLTTNTEAFF. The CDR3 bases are TGTGCCAGCGACAGAGGGGGCCTTACGACGAACACTGAAGCTTTCTTT.

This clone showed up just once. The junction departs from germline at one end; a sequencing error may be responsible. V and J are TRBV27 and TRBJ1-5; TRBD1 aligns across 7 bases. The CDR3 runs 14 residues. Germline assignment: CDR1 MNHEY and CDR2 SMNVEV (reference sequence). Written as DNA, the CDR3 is TGTGCCTGCAGGGGGAGGAATAGCAATCAGCCCCAGCATTTT. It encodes CACRGRNSNQPQHF.

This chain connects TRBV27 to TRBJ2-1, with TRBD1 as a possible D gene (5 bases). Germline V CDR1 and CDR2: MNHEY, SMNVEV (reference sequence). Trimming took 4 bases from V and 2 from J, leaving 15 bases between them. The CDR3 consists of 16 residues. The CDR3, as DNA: TGTGCCAGCAGTTCCCAAGCAGGGCGCGCCTACAATGAGCAGTTCTTC. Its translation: CASSSQAGRAYNEQFF.

CDR3 sequence reads: CASSFIGQGNTIYF. In DNA form, the CDR3 reads TGTGCCAGCAGCTTTATCGGACAAGGAAACACCATATATTTT. The chain combines TRBV5-6 with TRBJ1-3; TRBD1 might be the D (5 bases). Trimming pared 2 bases from V and 4 bases from J, leaving 10 bases between. This CDR3 comprises 14 residues. CDR1 and CDR2 from the germline V gene are SGHDT and YYEEEE.

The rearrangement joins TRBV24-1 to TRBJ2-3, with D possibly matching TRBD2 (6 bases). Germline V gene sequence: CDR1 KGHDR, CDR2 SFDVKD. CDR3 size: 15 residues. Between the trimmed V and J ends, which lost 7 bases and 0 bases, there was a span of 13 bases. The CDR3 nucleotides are TGTGCCACCAGCTCCTCCGGGACTAGCACAGATACGCAGTATTTT. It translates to CATSSSGTSTDTQYF.

The CDR3 DNA follows: TGTGCCAGCACCTCATTCCAGGGAACCTCCTACGAGCAGTACTTC. It codes for CASTSFQGTSYEQYF. The chain has TRBV5-5 and TRBJ2-7; possible D gene TRBD1, 5 bases. V was cut by 6 bases and J by 0 bases, with 16 bases left in between. CDR1 and CDR2 from the germline V gene are SGHKS and YYEKEE (reference sequence). CDR3 length: 15 amino acids.

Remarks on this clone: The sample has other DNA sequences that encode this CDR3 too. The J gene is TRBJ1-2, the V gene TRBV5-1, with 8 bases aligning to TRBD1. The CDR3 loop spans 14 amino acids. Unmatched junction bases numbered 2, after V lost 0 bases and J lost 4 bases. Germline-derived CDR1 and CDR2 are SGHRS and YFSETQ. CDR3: CASSLGDRSYGYTF. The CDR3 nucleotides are TGCGCCAGCAGCTTGGGGGACAGGAGCTATGGCTACACCTTC.

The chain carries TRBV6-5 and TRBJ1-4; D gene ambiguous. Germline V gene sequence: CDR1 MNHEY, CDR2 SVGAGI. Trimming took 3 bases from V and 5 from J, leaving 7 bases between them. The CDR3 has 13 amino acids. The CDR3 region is CASSYDGNEKLFF. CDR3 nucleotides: TGTGCCAGCAGTTATGACGGCAATGAAAAACTGTTTTTT.

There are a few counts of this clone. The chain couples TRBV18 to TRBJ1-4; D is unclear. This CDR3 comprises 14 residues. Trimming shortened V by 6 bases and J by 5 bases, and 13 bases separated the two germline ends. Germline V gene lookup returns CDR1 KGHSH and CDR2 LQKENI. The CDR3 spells CASSRNGLNEKLFF. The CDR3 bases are TGTGCCAGCTCCAGAAACGGACTGAATGAAAAACTGTTTTTT.

CDR3: CASSETTGREYSNTGELFF. The CDR3 bases are TGTGCCAGCAGTGAAACGACTGGCAGGGAATATTCGAACACCGGGGAGCTGTTTTTT. This chain joins TRBV6-1 and TRBJ2-2; D is possibly TRBD1 (5 bases). Trimming removed 2 bases from V and 0 bases from J, with 19 bases in between. The CDR3 is 19 residues long. Per the germline V gene, CDR1 is MNHNS and CDR2 is SASEGT.

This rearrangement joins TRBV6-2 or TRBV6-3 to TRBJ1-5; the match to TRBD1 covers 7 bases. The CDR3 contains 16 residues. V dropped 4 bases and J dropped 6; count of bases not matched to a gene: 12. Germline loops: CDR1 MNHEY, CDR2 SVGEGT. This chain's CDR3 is CASSSGQALWGQPQHF. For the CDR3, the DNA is TGTGCCAGCAGTTCCGGACAGGCCCTCTGGGGTCAGCCCCAGCATTTT.

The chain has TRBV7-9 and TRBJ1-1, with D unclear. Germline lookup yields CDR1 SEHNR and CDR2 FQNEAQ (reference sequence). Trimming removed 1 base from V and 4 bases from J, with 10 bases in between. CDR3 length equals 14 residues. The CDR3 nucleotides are TGTGCCAGCAGCTTAGGAGTGGAAGGCACTGAAGCTTTCTTT. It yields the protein CASSLGVEGTEAFF.

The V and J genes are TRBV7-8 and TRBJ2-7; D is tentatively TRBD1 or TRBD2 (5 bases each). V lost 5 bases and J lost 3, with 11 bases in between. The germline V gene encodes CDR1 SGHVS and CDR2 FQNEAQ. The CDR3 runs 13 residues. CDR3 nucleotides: TGTGCCAGCAGCCCTGAGGGGCTCTACGAGCAGTACTTC. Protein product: CASSPEGLYEQYF. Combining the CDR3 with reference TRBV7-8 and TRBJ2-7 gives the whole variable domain GAGVSQSPRYKVAKRGQDVALRCDPISGHVSLFWYQQALGQGPEFLTYFQNEAQLDKSGLPSDRFFAERPEGSVSTLKIQRTQQEDSAVYLCASSPEGLYEQYFGPGTRLTVT.

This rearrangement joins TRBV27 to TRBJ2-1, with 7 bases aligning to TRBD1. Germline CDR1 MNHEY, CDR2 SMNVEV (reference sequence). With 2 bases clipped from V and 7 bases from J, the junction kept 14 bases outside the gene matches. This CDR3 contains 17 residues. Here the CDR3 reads CASSLPIGGSRVNEQFF. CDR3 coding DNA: TGTGCCAGCAGTTTACCGATAGGGGGCTCAAGGGTGAATGAGCAGTTCTTC.

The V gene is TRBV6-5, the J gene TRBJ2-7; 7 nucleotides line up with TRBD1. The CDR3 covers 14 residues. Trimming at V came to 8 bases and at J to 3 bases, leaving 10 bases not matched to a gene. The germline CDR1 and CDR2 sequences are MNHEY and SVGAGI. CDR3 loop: CASYTGQSLYEQYF. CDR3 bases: TGTGCCAGCTATACGGGACAGTCTCTCTACGAGCAGTACTTC.

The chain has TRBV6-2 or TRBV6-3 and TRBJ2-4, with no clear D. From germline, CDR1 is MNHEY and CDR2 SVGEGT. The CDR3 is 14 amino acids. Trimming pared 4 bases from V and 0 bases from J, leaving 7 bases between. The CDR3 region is CASSSRIAKNIQYF. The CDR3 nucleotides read TGTGCCAGCAGTTCCAGGATAGCCAAAAACATTCAGTACTTC.

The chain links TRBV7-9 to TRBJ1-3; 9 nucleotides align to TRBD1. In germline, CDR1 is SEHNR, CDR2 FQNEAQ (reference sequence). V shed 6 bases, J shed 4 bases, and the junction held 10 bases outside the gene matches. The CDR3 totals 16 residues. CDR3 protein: CASSFNTGTGGNTIYF. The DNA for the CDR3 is TGTGCCAGCAGTTTTAATACCGGGACAGGGGGAAACACCATATATTTT.

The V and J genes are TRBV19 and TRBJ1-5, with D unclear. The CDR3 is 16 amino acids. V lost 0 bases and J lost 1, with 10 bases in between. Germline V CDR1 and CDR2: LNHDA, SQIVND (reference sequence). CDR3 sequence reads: CASSIESGLSNQPQHF. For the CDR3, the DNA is TGTGCCAGTAGTATAGAGTCCGGTTTGAGCAATCAGCCCCAGCATTTT.

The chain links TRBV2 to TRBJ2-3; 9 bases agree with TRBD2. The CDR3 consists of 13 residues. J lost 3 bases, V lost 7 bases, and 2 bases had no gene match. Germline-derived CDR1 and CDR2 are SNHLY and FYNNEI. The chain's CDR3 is CASIGLATDTQYF. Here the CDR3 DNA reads TGTGCCAGCATAGGACTAGCGACAGATACGCAGTATTTT.

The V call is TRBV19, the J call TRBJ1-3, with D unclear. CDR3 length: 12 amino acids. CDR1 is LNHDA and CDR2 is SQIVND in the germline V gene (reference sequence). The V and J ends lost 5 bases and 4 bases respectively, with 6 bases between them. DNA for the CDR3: TGTGCCAGTAGTTTTGGCGGAAACACCATATATTTT. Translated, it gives CASSFGGNTIYF.

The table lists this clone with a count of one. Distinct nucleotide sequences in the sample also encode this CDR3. The CDR3: CASSHRVSYEQYF. The CDR3, as DNA: TGTGCCAGCAGCCACCGGGTGTCCTACGAGCAGTACTTC. The chain carries TRBV14 and TRBJ2-7; D is uncertain. Germline CDR1 is SGHDN and CDR2 is FVKESK. Trimming took off 3 bases at V and 1 base at J, with 7 bases between the two ends. This CDR3 spans 13 amino acids.

The CDR3 coding sequence is TGTGCCAGCAGTCCAGGACAGGGTCCGGAGACCCAGTACTTC. Amino acids: CASSPGQGPETQYF. The rearrangement joins TRBV28 to TRBJ2-5, with 8 positions matching TRBD1. Per germline, CDR1 MDHEN and CDR2 SYDVKM. V shed 5 bases, J shed 5 bases, and the junction held 7 bases outside the gene matches. The CDR3 extends over 14 amino acids. Looking up the rest from reference TRBV28 and TRBJ2-5 gives the full variable domain: DVKVTQSSRYLVKRTGEKVFLECVQDMDHENMFWYRQDPGLGLRLIYFSYDVKMKEKGDIPEGYSVSREKKERFSLILESASTNQTSMYLCASSPGQGPETQYFGPGTRLLVL.

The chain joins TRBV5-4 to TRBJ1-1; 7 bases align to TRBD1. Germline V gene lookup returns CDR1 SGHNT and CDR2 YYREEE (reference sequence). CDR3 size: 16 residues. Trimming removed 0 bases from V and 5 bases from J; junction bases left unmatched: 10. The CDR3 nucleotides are TGTGCCAGCAGCTTGGTCGTCGGGACAGTTGGGACTGAAGCTTTCTTT. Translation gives CASSLVVGTVGTEAFF.

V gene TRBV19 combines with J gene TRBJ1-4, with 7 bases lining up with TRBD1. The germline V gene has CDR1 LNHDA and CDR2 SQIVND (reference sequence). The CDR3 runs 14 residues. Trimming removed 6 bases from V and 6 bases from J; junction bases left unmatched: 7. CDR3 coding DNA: TGTGCCAGTAGCGGAACAGGGGATGATGAAAAACTGTTTTTT. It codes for CASSGTGDDEKLFF.

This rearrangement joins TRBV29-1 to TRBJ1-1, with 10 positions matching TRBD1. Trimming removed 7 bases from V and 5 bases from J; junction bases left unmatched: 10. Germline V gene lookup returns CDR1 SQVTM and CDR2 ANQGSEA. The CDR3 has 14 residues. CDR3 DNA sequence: TGCAGCGCTACCCCTGACAGGGGGCGGACTGAAGCTTTCTTT. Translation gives CSATPDRGRTEAFF.

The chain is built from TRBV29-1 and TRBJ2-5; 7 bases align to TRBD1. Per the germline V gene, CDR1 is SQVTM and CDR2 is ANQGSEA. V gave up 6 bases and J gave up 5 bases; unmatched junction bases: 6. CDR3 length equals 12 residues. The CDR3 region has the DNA TGCAGCGTCCAACAGGGGCGTGAGACCCAGTACTTC. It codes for CSVQQGRETQYF.

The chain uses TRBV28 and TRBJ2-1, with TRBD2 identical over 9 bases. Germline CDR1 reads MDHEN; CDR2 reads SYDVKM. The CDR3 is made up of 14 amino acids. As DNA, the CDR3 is TGTGGAGCGGGGGGCCCCGAATTATACAATGAGCAGTTCTTC. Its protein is CGAGGPELYNEQFF.

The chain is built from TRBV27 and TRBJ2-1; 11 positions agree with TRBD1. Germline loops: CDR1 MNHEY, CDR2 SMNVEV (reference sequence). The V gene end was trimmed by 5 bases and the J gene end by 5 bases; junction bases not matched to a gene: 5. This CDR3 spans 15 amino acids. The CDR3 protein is CASSGRDRGNNEQFF. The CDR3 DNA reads TGTGCCAGCAGTGGCCGGGACAGGGGGAACAATGAGCAGTTCTTC.

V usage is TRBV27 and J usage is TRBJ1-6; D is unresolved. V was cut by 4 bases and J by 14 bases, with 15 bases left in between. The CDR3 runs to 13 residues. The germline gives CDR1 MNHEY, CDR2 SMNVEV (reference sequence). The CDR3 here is CASSSGRMMSLHF. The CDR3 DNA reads TGTGCCAGCAGTTCAGGACGTATGATGTCCCTCCACTTT.